Shown below are 10 T cell receptor beta chains from a single sample sequenced in a study of shared clonotypes between healthy human individuals (dated by TCRdb to the early 2020s). The receptor library was made with the immunoSEQ multiplex PCR assay. Entries here come from immuneACCESS through TCRdb and include only in-frame sequences with V and J called. Some clones fail to appear in such tables; in the studies checked, an unresolved V gene covers under half of the shortfall, and the cause of the remainder is unknown. The sample table contains 2.3 million or so clones; only one count was recorded for roughly 93% of them. The ten largest make up 0.39% of the sample. The sample comprised naive CD4+ T cells from PBMCs. According to the study, the label for this sample's cell subset or site signals: CD45RA+ positively selected. These receptors were obtained from a man between 18 and 29 years old in good health. Some clones in this sample may be carry-over from other donors' samples.

This sequence joins TRBV6-6 and TRBJ1-5, with 7 bases that match TRBD1. The CDR3 runs to 15 residues. V gave up 4 bases and J gave up 3 bases; unmatched junction bases: 6. Germline CDR1 and CDR2: MNHNY and SVGAGI (reference sequence). This CDR3 is CASSLTGNSNQPQHF. DNA of the CDR3: TGTGCCAGCAGTTTGACAGGGAACTCCAATCAGCCCCAGCATTTT.

The chain is built from TRBV7-2 and TRBJ2-7; D perhaps matches TRBD2 (5 bases). Germline assignment: CDR1 SGHTA and CDR2 FQGNSA. Trimming took off 1 base at V and 5 bases at J, with 15 bases between the two ends. CDR3 length: 15 amino acids. CDR3 residues: CASSLVSRRGNEQYF. In DNA form, the CDR3 reads TGTGCCAGCAGCTTAGTATCCAGGAGAGGGAACGAGCAGTACTTC.

This chain uses TRBV11-2 with TRBJ1-5; maybe TRBD1 (6 bases). CDR1 and CDR2 (germline): SGHAT, FQNNGV. The V end was cut by 4 bases, the J end by 4 bases, with 14 bases between. The CDR3 has 15 amino acids. This CDR3 reads CASSSTGLGNQPQHF. CDR3 sequence (DNA): TGTGCCAGCAGCTCAACAGGGTTGGGGAATCAGCCCCAGCATTTT.

The V call is TRBV5-1, the J call TRBJ2-3, with 8 bases that match TRBD1. The germline CDR1 and CDR2 sequences are SGHRS and YFSETQ. Trimming removed 1 base from V and 2 bases from J; junction bases left unmatched: 3. This CDR3 region has 15 residues. CDR3 sequence: CASSLQDRATDTQYF. The DNA of the CDR3 is TGCGCCAGCAGCTTGCAGGACAGGGCCACAGATACGCAGTATTTT.

The CDR3 here is CASIPSGVAGYEQYF. In DNA, the CDR3 is TGTGCCAGCATTCCCTCAGGGGTCGCGGGCTACGAGCAGTACTTC. The rearrangement uses TRBV28 and TRBJ2-7; a weak D match, TRBD1 (6 bases). Germline V gene data show CDR1 as MDHEN and CDR2 as SYDVKM. The CDR3 totals 15 residues. Trimming pared 7 bases from V and 3 bases from J, leaving 19 bases between.

This clone occurred once. This rearrangement joins TRBV5-6 to TRBJ1-6, with 9 nucleotides matching TRBD1. With 4 bases clipped from V and 7 bases from J, the junction kept 3 bases outside the gene matches. The germline gives CDR1 SGHDT, CDR2 YYEEEE. The CDR3 loop spans 14 amino acids. CDR3 DNA sequence: TGTGCCAGCAGCCTCGGGACAGGGAATTCACCCCTCCACTTT. Its translation: CASSLGTGNSPLHF.

The V and J genes are TRBV7-2 and TRBJ2-7; a weak D match, TRBD2 (6 bases). This CDR3 is 15 amino acids long. CDR1 and CDR2 from the germline V gene are SGHTA and FQGNSA. V dropped 0 bases and J dropped 3 bases, with 12 bases sitting between them. The CDR3: CASSLARVAVYEQYF. The CDR3 DNA reads as TGTGCCAGCAGCTTAGCGAGAGTAGCGGTCTACGAGCAGTACTTC. The variable domain in full, completed from reference TRBV7-2 and TRBJ2-7, reads GAGVSQSPSNKVTEKGKDVELRCDPISGHTALYWYRQSLGQGLEFLIYFQGNSAPDKSGLPSDRFSAERTGGSVSTLTIQRTQQEDSAVYLCASSLARVAVYEQYFGPGTRLTVT.

A few counts support this clone. V and J are TRBV6-1 and TRBJ1-5; D not resolved. In germline, CDR1 is MNHNS, CDR2 SASEGT. Trimming cost V 4 bases and J 4 bases, with 17 bases left between them. CDR3 length equals 16 residues. CDR3 amino acids: CASSAVAHVKNQPQHF. The CDR3 region has the DNA TGTGCCAGCAGTGCAGTAGCCCACGTAAAAAATCAGCCCCAGCATTTT.

The CDR3 DNA is TGTGCCAGCAGCTTGGTGGTAGTGGGAGGCTATGGCTACACCTTC. It specifies CASSLVVVGGYGYTF. J is TRBJ1-2 and V is TRBV5-5; D gene uncertain. Germline loops: CDR1 SGHKS, CDR2 YYEKEE (reference sequence). The CDR3 covers 15 residues. Deletions cut 0 bases from V and 4 bases from J, with 13 bases between. Based on the CDR3 plus reference TRBV5-5 and TRBJ1-2, the full variable domain is DAGVTQSPTHLIKTRGQQVTLRCSPISGHKSVSWYQQVLGQGPQFIFQYYEKEERGRGNFPDRFSARQFPNYSSELNVNALLLGDSALYLCASSLVVVGGYGYTFGSGTRLTVV.

The chain is built from TRBV19 and TRBJ2-7; 8 nucleotides align to TRBD1. This CDR3 contains 12 residues. The V gene's germline CDR1 is LNHDA and CDR2 SQIVND (reference sequence). J was trimmed by 3 bases and V by 9 bases; bases with no gene match: 4. CDR3 nucleotide sequence: TGTGCCAGCCGGGACAGGCACTACGAGCAGTACTTC. Translation gives CASRDRHYEQYF.